The 6 T cell receptor beta chains below all came from one sample that was sequenced in a study of blood T cells in healthy people across ages. The second PCR ran about 6 to 12 cycles with a sample-barcoded 5' primer and J-beta primers. One entry per CDR3 protein results from TCRdb running MiXCR on the 5' RACE reads. The data show 700,000 to 900,000 distinct CDR3 sequences, about 26% seen once. The same sample was also used in a study of T cells of mothers and their children.

Sequencing was carried out using blood. These receptors came from a boy younger than 18 in good health.

This clonotype was seen a handful of times. The rearrangement joins TRBV12-3 or TRBV12-4 to TRBJ2-5; D tentatively reads TRBD1 or TRBD2 (5 bases each). Trimming pared 6 bases from V and 1 base from J, leaving 24 bases between. The CDR3 is made up of 18 amino acids. CDR3 residues: CASSSSSPRGAGQETQYF. The CDR3 nucleotides are TGTGCCAGCAGCTCCTCAAGCCCACGAGGGGCGGGCCAAGAGACCCAGTACTTC.

This clonotype was recorded a few times. The chain uses TRBV20-1 and TRBJ2-1; a weak D match, TRBD2 (5 bases). The end of the DNA is better explained by TRBJ2-7, so the J call may be wrong. The CDR3 totals 15 residues. In germline, CDR1 is DFQATT, CDR2 SNEGSKA (reference sequence). CDR3 coding DNA: TGCAGTGCTAGAGAACCCGGACGGTCGCGGGACGAGCAGTACTTC. Protein: CSAREPGRSRDEQYF.

This chain links TRBV3-1 with TRBJ2-1; D is uncertain. The last part of the DNA fits TRBJ2-7 better; the J call may be wrong. The germline V gene has CDR1 LGHDT and CDR2 YNNKEL (reference sequence). The CDR3 is made up of 11 amino acids. The CDR3 nucleotides read TGTGCCAGCAGCAAAGTCTACGAGCAGTACTTC. Translated: CASSKVYEQYF.

The chain links TRBV28 to TRBJ2-5; D is tentatively TRBD1 or TRBD2 (7 bases each). Germline loops: CDR1 MDHEN, CDR2 SYDVKM. V was pared by 6 bases and J by 5 bases, with 19 bases between. The CDR3 covers 15 residues. For the CDR3, the DNA is TGTGCCAGCAGCCGCCCCAGGGGGGGGCGCGAGACCCAGTACTTC. Encoded protein: CASSRPRGGRETQYF.

The chain joins TRBV12-3 or TRBV12-4 to TRBJ2-5; TRBD2 agrees at 9 bases. The V segment lost 8 bases and the J segment 1 base; nucleotides outside the gene matches: 8. The CDR3 has 15 residues. The CDR3: CASGASGTPQETQYF. As DNA, the CDR3 is TGTGCCAGCGGAGCTAGCGGGACCCCCCAAGAGACCCAGTACTTC.

The rearrangement uses TRBV20-1 and TRBJ1-5; 7 nucleotides match TRBD1. Germline CDR1 is DFQATT and CDR2 is SNEGSKA (reference sequence). This CDR3 has 13 amino acids. Trimming removed 1 base from V and 6 bases from J; junction bases left unmatched: 3. The CDR3 region has the DNA TGCAGTGCTAGAGGTCAGGGGGTTCAGCCCCAGCATTTT. Translation gives CSARGQGVQPQHF.